This TCR beta chain was profiled in a study of blood T cell repertoires in COVID-19. Looking at the study overall: COVID-19 samples, acute and convalescent, were from the United States, Italy and Spain.

Authors' methods: Counts of nucleated cells, estimated from reference gene primer amplification, were obtained. Sequencing used immunoSEQ multiplex PCR; TCRdb keeps in-frame clones, though not all of them. V and J calls and clone size come straight from that table; D and trimming were deduced from the DNA. The table includes under 300,000 clones, around 87% detected once. Germline V gene data show CDR1 as MNHEY and CDR2 as SMNVEV (reference sequence). There are 13 residues in the CDR3. V gave up 3 bases and J gave up 1 base, with 7 bases separating them. The study recruited people aged about 18 to 95 years across approximately 25 US areas.

The chain links TRBV27 to TRBJ2-7; maybe TRBD2 (5 bases). Sequenced sample: PBMCs or T cells enriched from blood (not recorded which). The sequence derives from a woman in her forties or fifties who had recovered from COVID-19. The CDR3 spells CASSLGASYEQYF. CDR3 nucleotides: TGTGCCAGCAGTTTGGGAGCTTCCTACGAGCAGTACTTC.